This passage covers 11 T cell receptor beta chains from one sample sequenced in a study of blood T cells in healthy people across ages. Combining a sample-barcoded 5' primer with a J-beta primer mix, a second PCR ran for roughly 6 to 12 cycles. MiXCR was run by TCRdb on the 5' RACE reads, yielding one entry per CDR3 protein. Of around 2 million distinct CDR3 sequences in the sample, about two fifths were seen once. The sample comprised blood. Every receptor here comes from a human donor in good health.

This clonotype came up a few times. The V and J genes are TRBV14 and TRBJ1-1; no definite D call. This CDR3 is built from 14 residues. V lost 4 bases and J lost 5, with 14 bases in between. In germline, CDR1 is SGHDN, CDR2 FVKESK. This CDR3 is CASSPLGLGTEAFF. As DNA, the CDR3 is TGTGCCAGCAGCCCCCTGGGGTTAGGAACTGAAGCTTTCTTT.

The V gene is TRBV20-1, the J gene TRBJ2-5, with D hard to call. The J call may be incorrect, as the DNA end agrees better with TRBJ2-7. The germline V gene has CDR1 DFQATT and CDR2 SNEGSKA (reference sequence). The CDR3 consists of 14 residues. The CDR3 bases are TGCAGTGCTAGCCAAGGTACTAACTTCTACGAGCAGTACTTC. Protein sequence: CSASQGTNFYEQYF.

This chain joins TRBV29-1 and TRBJ1-2, with D possibly being TRBD1 (6 bases). V lost 3 bases, J lost 4 bases, and 12 bases lay in between. CDR3 length equals 13 residues. Germline CDR1 reads SQVTM; CDR2 reads ANQGSEA. The CDR3 sequence: CSVDEQGAYGYTF. The CDR3 region has the DNA TGCAGCGTTGACGAACAGGGAGCCTATGGCTACACCTTC.

This clonotype was seen a few times. This chain connects TRBV2 to TRBJ2-7; D uncertain. CDR1 and CDR2 (germline): SNHLY, FYNNEI. This CDR3 spans 12 amino acids. V lost 5 bases, J lost 4 bases, and 9 bases lay in between. The CDR3 sequence: CASSPLVYEQYF. The CDR3 nucleotides are TGTGCCAGCAGTCCCCTCGTTTACGAGCAGTACTTC.

V gene TRBV5-1 combines with J gene TRBJ2-7; D is undetermined. The germline gives CDR1 SGHRS, CDR2 YFSETQ. Trimming stripped 0 bases from V and 3 bases from J, with 13 bases between. This CDR3 is 15 amino acids long. The CDR3 spells CASSLGTLGFYEQYF. CDR3 DNA sequence: TGCGCCAGCAGCTTGGGGACCCTAGGGTTCTACGAGCAGTACTTC.

This clonotype was recorded at least ten times. CDR3 sequence (DNA): TGTGCCAGCAGCCAGGATTACAGGGCCCTGGGCTACGAGCAGTACTTC. The encoded protein is CASSQDYRALGYEQYF. The chain has TRBV4-2 and TRBJ2-7; a possible D gene is TRBD1 (6 bases). V was cut by 3 bases and J by 3 bases, with 18 bases left in between. The CDR3 extends over 16 amino acids. CDR1 is LGHNA, CDR2 YNFKEQ, per germline.

The J gene is TRBJ2-7, the V gene TRBV9; D might be TRBD1 or TRBD2, each matching 5 bases. The germline V gene encodes CDR1 SGDLS and CDR2 YYNGEE. This CDR3 contains 14 residues. Trimming took 3 bases from V and 1 from J, leaving 11 bases between them. The CDR3 reads CASSAGWGSYEQYF. CDR3 bases: TGTGCCAGCAGCGCCGGCTGGGGGTCCTACGAGCAGTACTTC.

As to this clonotype: Sequence at one end of the junction differs from germline and may be a read error. The chain employs TRBV5-1 and TRBJ2-2; tentatively, D is TRBD2 (5 bases). Germline V gene sequence: CDR1 SGHRS, CDR2 YFSETQ. This CDR3 contains 15 residues. The CDR3 DNA reads TGCGCCAGCACCTTGACGACCGGGGAAACCGGGGAGCTGTTTTTT. This translates into CASTLTTGETGELFF.

The CDR3 DNA follows: TGTGCCACCAGCAGTGCCTTCTTAGGAGCCTATGGCTACACCTTC. Translation: CATSSAFLGAYGYTF. The J gene is TRBJ1-2, the V gene TRBV15; D unclear. Germline V CDR1 and CDR2: LNHNV, YYDKDF (reference sequence). The V end was cut by 3 bases, the J end by 4 bases, with 15 bases between. The CDR3 runs 15 residues.

This clonotype was seen a few times. The DNA of the CDR3 is TGTGCCAGCAGTTTCCCCGGGGACTATGGCTACACCTTC. Amino acids: CASSFPGDYGYTF. J is TRBJ1-2 and V is TRBV27; D not certain. The ends were cut back, 3 bases at V and 3 bases at J, with 8 bases in the middle. Germline loops: CDR1 MNHEY, CDR2 SMNVEV (reference sequence). This CDR3 is 13 amino acids long.

This clonotype was observed a handful of times. In DNA, the CDR3 is TGCGCCAGCACCCCAACCGACGGGAGTTCGGGCGGCTACACCTTC. This sequence encodes CASTPTDGSSGGYTF. V usage is TRBV5-1 and J usage is TRBJ1-2; D is uncertain. The CDR3 is 15 amino acids. Germline CDR1 reads SGHRS; CDR2 reads YFSETQ. Trimming took 6 bases from V and 8 from J, leaving 23 bases between them. Filled out from reference TRBV5-1 and TRBJ1-2, the complete variable domain reads KAGVTQTPRYLIKTRGQQVTLSCSPISGHRSVSWYQQTPGQGLQFLFEYFSETQRNKGNFPGRFSGRQFSNSRSEMNVSTLELGDSALYLCASTPTDGSSGGYTFGSGTRLTVV.